Detailed here is one T cell receptor beta chain. Authors' methods: Amplification of reference gene primers provided the estimated nucleated cell counts. Generated by immunoSEQ multiplex PCR, the TCRdb table keeps only in-frame clones and is missing some. That table supplies the V and J calls and clone size; D and trimming were determined from the DNA. Here the sample spans about 120,000 clones, 85% to 90% being singletons. This sample was included in a study of blood T cell repertoires in COVID-19. Study at large: Material from acute and convalescent COVID-19 was sourced from the United States, Italy and Spain. PBMCs, B-cell-depleted T cells, or T cells provided the cDNA or gDNA that made up the material.

Seattle enrolled patients during active infection and tracked them longitudinally. CDR3 length: 13 residues. V lost 3 bases, J lost 8 bases, and 8 bases stayed unmatched. The germline V gene has CDR1 SQVTM and CDR2 ANQGSEA. V usage is TRBV29-1 and J usage is TRBJ1-2; 8 nucleotides line up with TRBD1. The clonotype comes from a woman aged 60-75 years with COVID-19, enrolled during active disease. Sequencing was carried out using peripheral blood. The CDR3 coding sequence is TGCAGCGTTGACCCCGACAGGGGCCGCGGCTACACCTTC. Translation gives CSVDPDRGRGYTF.